These 3 T cell receptor beta chains originate from one sample sequenced in a study of metastatic and nonmetastatic thyroid tumors. Every patient underwent thyroid surgery untreated. TCRdb reassembled clones from the PCR reads with MiXCR. The sample contains around 34,000 clones, 25% to 30% of which appear only once. Specimen: blood. These receptors were collected from a female donor with papillary thyroid cancer or a benign thyroid nodule (not recorded which). Some clones in this sample may be carry-over from other donors' samples.

This clone was observed many times. This sequence joins TRBV7-9 and TRBJ2-7; D ambiguous. CDR1 and CDR2 from the germline V gene are SEHNR and FQNEAQ (reference sequence). Trimming pared 1 base from V and 2 bases from J, leaving 9 bases between. The CDR3 loop spans 14 amino acids. CDR3 amino acids: CASSLVPATYEQYF. The CDR3 DNA reads as TGTGCCAGCAGCTTAGTACCCGCAACCTACGAGCAGTACTTC.

This clone is judged medium-sized. The chain recombines TRBV6-5 with TRBJ1-1, with a weak D call TRBD1 (5 bases). Trimming stripped 0 bases from V and 2 bases from J, with 10 bases between. The CDR3 extends over 15 amino acids. Germline V lookup: CDR1 MNHEY, CDR2 SVGAGI. CDR3 loop: CASSYSLGVNTEAFF. CDR3 nucleotides: TGTGCCAGCAGTTACTCCCTGGGGGTAAACACTGAAGCTTTCTTT.

J is TRBJ2-7 and V is TRBV20-1; perhaps TRBD2 as D (6 bases). This CDR3 has 14 residues. CDR1 is DFQATT, CDR2 SNEGSKA, per germline (reference sequence). The V end was cut by 4 bases, the J end by 4 bases, with 17 bases between. The CDR3 DNA reads TGCAGTGCTAAGCCCCGGACTATCGGATACGAGCAGTACTTC. It encodes CSAKPRTIGYEQYF.